The 11 T cell receptor beta chains below all came from one sample that was sequenced in a study of neurological immune-mediated disorders. TCRdb independently ran MiXCR on the 5' RACE reads; one entry per CDR3 protein. Here the sample spans more than 50,000 distinct CDR3 sequences, over 3.5% being singletons. Sequences were obtained from PBMCs. These receptors were collected from a woman aged 50 to 65 with multiple sclerosis.

This clonotype has ten or more counts. The V call is TRBV10-3, the J call TRBJ2-1; possible D gene TRBD2, 6 bases. Germline V gives CDR1 ENHRY, CDR2 SYGVKD. The CDR3 loop spans 12 amino acids. Deletions cut 3 bases from V and 8 bases from J, with 8 bases between. CDR3 coding DNA: TGTGCCATCAGTGATGGAGGGGATGAGCAGTTCTTC. Its protein product is CAISDGGDEQFF.

In its sample, this clonotype was seen many times. J is TRBJ2-3 and V is TRBV5-1; possible D gene TRBD2, 6 bases. This CDR3 comprises 15 residues. CDR1 is SGHRS and CDR2 is YFSETQ in the germline V gene. Trimming cost V 2 bases and J 0 bases, with 10 bases left between them. The CDR3 spells CASSFERVSTDTQYF. DNA of the CDR3: TGCGCCAGCAGCTTTGAGCGGGTTAGCACAGATACGCAGTATTTT.

Notes on this clonotype: A read error may explain this, as a much larger clone is one base away. The chain combines TRBV25-1 with TRBJ2-7; D remains ambiguous. The CDR3 is 15 residues long. Germline CDR1 MGHDK, CDR2 SYGVNS. With 3 bases removed from V and 4 bases from J, the gap between germline ends came to 16 bases. The CDR3 spells CASSERRESRYEQYF. The CDR3 DNA is TGTGCCAGCAGTGAGCGAAGGGAATCGAGATACGAGCAGTACTTC.

This clonotype has at least ten counts. Here the CDR3 reads CASSTGGTGNTEAFF. The CDR3 coding sequence is TGCGCCAGCAGCACGGGGGGGACAGGGAACACTGAAGCTTTCTTT. This sequence joins TRBV5-1 and TRBJ1-1, with TRBD1 matching over 8 bases. Per germline, CDR1 SGHRS and CDR2 YFSETQ. The CDR3 is 15 residues long. Trimming cost V 4 bases and J 1 base; bases outside gene matches: 6.

This clonotype was recorded many times. This chain uses TRBV4-2 with TRBJ2-7, with a possible D match to TRBD1 (6 bases). Trimming cost V 1 base and J 5 bases, with 12 bases left between them. The CDR3 covers 14 residues. The germline gives CDR1 LGHNA, CDR2 YNFKEQ. The DNA of the CDR3 is TGTGCCAGCAGCCAAGGTGGGCAGGGGAACGAGCAGTACTTC. Translated: CASSQGGQGNEQYF.

This clonotype was observed at least ten times. This chain uses TRBV27 with TRBJ1-4; no clear D. Germline V gene sequence: CDR1 MNHEY, CDR2 SMNVEV (reference sequence). The CDR3 totals 15 residues. The germline V and J ends were trimmed by 0 bases and 2 bases, with 7 bases remaining between them. CDR3 residues: CASSLSRATNEKLFF. The DNA of the CDR3 is TGTGCCAGCAGTTTATCGAGGGCTACTAATGAAAAACTGTTTTTT.

This clonotype occurred many times. The genes are TRBV6-2 or TRBV6-3 and TRBJ2-1; 8 positions match TRBD1. The germline gives CDR1 MNHEY, CDR2 SVGEGT. V was pared by 6 bases and J by 5 bases, with 9 bases of the junction left unmatched. The CDR3 loop spans 15 amino acids. Here the CDR3 reads CASSIQGVFNNEQFF. The DNA for the CDR3 is TGTGCCAGCAGCATACAGGGGGTGTTCAACAATGAGCAGTTCTTC.

This clonotype was found many times. The rearrangement links TRBV20-1 to TRBJ1-4; tentatively, D is TRBD1 (6 bases). The germline CDR1 and CDR2 sequences are DFQATT and SNEGSKA (reference sequence). Trimming removed 5 bases from V and 0 bases from J, with 10 bases in between. This CDR3 is 14 amino acids long. CDR3 protein: CSAPRQATNEKLFF. CDR3 DNA: TGCAGTGCTCCCCGACAGGCAACTAATGAAAAACTGTTTTTT.

About this clonotype itself: Germline and junction disagree at one end, which may indicate a read error. This sequence joins TRBV7-2 and TRBJ2-5; 7 positions agree with TRBD2. Germline assignment: CDR1 SGHTA and CDR2 FQGNSA. The CDR3 has 14 residues. CDR3 sequence (DNA): TGTGCCAGCAGCTTACTCCCCCTCGGGGGGACCCCGTACTTC. This translates into CASSLLPLGGTPYF.

Concerning this clonotype itself: Germline is not matched at one junction end, which may reflect a read error. V usage is TRBV18 and J usage is TRBJ1-5; D is unclear. Germline loops: CDR1 KGHSH, CDR2 LQKENI. The CDR3 totals 13 residues. The CDR3 nucleotides are TGTGCCAGCTCACCAGGCGGGGATCAGCCCCAGAATTTT. This codes for CASSPGGDQPQNF.

This clonotype came up many times. V and J are TRBV7-2 and TRBJ2-3; TRBD2 might be the D (5 bases). Germline V gene sequence: CDR1 SGHTA, CDR2 FQGNSA. This CDR3 has 15 residues. V was shortened by 1 base and J by 2 bases, with 10 bases between the two germline ends. CDR3 sequence reads: CASSLVTGFTDTQYF. Here the CDR3 DNA reads TGTGCCAGCAGCTTAGTTACGGGGTTCACAGATACGCAGTATTTT.